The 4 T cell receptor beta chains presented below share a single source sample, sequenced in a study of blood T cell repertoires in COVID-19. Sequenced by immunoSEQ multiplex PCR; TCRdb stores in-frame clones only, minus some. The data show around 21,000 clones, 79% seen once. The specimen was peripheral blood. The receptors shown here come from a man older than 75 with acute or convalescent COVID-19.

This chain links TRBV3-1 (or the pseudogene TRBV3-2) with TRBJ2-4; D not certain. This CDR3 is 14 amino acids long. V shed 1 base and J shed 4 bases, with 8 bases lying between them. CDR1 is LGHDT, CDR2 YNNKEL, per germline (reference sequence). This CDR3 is CASSQGANKNIQYF. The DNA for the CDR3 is TGTGCCAGCAGCCAAGGGGCGAATAAAAACATTCAGTACTTC.

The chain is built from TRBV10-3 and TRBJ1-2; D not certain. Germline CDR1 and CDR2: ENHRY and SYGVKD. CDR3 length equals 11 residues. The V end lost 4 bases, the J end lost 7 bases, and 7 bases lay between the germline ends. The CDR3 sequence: CAISAVSGYTF. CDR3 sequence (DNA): TGTGCCATCAGTGCCGTCAGTGGCTACACCTTC.

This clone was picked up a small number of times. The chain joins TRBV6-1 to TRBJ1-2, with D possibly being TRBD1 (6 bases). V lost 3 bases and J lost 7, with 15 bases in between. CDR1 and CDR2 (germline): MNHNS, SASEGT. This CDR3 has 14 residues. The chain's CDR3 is CASSERTQGPGYTF. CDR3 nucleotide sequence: TGTGCCAGCAGTGAGCGAACACAGGGACCTGGCTACACCTTC.

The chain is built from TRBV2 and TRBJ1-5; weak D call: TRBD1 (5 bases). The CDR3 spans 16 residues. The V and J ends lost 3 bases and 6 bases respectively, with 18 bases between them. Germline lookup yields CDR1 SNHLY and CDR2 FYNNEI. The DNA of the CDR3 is TGTGCCAGCAGTGATTACCCCAGGCAGGGCGGTCAGCCCCAGCATTTT. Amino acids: CASSDYPRQGGQPQHF.